The clone carrying this T cell receptor (beta chain) was seen repeatedly, ten times or more. What it recognizes is unknown. TCR beta CDR3 regions were amplified from RNA transcripts. A first-round RT-PCR of the TCR CDR3 used the HTBI primer set. TCRdb re-called the multiplex PCR reads with MiXCR, one entry per CDR3 protein. The sample includes fewer than 650,000 distinct CDR3 sequences, 14% to 15% seen only once; the top ten take 4% to 5.5%. The CDR3 runs 13 residues. Germline values: CDR1 DFQATT, CDR2 SNEGSKA (reference sequence). V lost 1 base and J lost 2, with 9 bases in between. This sample stems from a study of T cells in Graves' hyperthyroidism and ophthalmopathy. Study-wide points: Researchers found most expanded thyroid clonotypes above 0.001 in blood as well. Separation of ophthalmopathy from stable hyperthyroidism was achieved by a 13 V-J model.

Patients having uncontrolled infection, another autoimmune disease, pregnancy or lactation were not included. Sequencing was done on a sample of blood. The source is a woman between 40 and 55 years old with Graves' ophthalmopathy. The V and J genes are TRBV20-1 and TRBJ2-7; the D is unclear. CDR3 nucleotide sequence: TGCAGTGCTAGAGGAAGGAAACCCTACGAGCAGTACTTC. Amino acids: CSARGRKPYEQYF.